Listed below are T cell receptor beta chains from one sample, sequenced in a study of blood T cells in healthy people across ages. TCRdb analysed the 5' RACE reads with MiXCR anew, one entry per CDR3 protein. This sample carries hundreds of thousands of distinct CDR3 sequences, roughly 48% of them seen once, and the ten largest clones take 20% to 25%. The specimen was blood. Every receptor here comes from a man older than 75 in good health. Both conserved end residues are part of each CDR3. The D gene is left open where the match is weak.

d_call,v_call,cdr3_aa
TRBD2,TRBV7-9,CASSATSAGRQETQYF
-,TRBV25-1,CASAKPESVYGDEQYF
-,TRBV30,CAWSGTGRSYEQYF
-,TRBV2,CASGGQVGDTQYF
TRBD2,TRBV7-2,CASSPRAAGGPTDTQYF
-,TRBV28,CASRSRYEQYF
TRBD2,TRBV6-2/TRBV6-3,CASSSISGRRANNEQFF
-,TRBV20-1,CSARGGGAGNTGELFF
-,TRBV29-1,CSVRDPYNEQFF
-,TRBV6-2/TRBV6-3,CASIPDLSTYEQYF
TRBD1,TRBV6-5,CASRPYTGDGSPLHF
-,TRBV28,CASRMTGPGELFF
-,TRBV5-1,CASSPSDMATGELFF
TRBD1,TRBV20-1,CSATGGSWPQHF
-,TRBV28,CASTSGSYEQYF
TRBD2,TRBV20-1,CSQGLGHTQYF
TRBD2,TRBV20-1,CSAPRAGAIYNEQFF
-,TRBV4-2,CASSQDVSYEQYF
-,TRBV6-5,CASSYRGRDYGYTF
-,TRBV20-1,CSASAQYFGETQYF
-,TRBV11-1,CASSPDSQQETQYF
-,TRBV9,CASSPELSYNEQFF
-,TRBV13,CASSSEGQGDSPLHF
TRBD2,TRBV5-1,CASSPPTSGVVDTQYF
TRBD2,TRBV9,CASSVGASGTITYEQYF
TRBD1,TRBV5-1,CASSLYRDRAYNEQYF
-,TRBV21-1,CASSKAPRDRVFNIQYF
-,TRBV5-1,CASSSVQGGETQYF
TRBD1,TRBV20-1,CSARRGLGSLNTEAFF
-,TRBV6-5,CASSSGQRAHQYNSPLHF
-,TRBV9,CASSVSGTNEKLFF
TRBD2,TRBV4-1,CASSPYRLAGADEQFF
-,TRBV7-2,CASSPGVTAYNEQFF
-,TRBV7-9,CASSRDTYGYTF
-,TRBV7-2,CASSTGTSGETQYF
-,TRBV29-1,CSVRATNAGNEQFF
TRBD1,TRBV6-2/TRBV6-3,CASSGQGGGNQPQHF
-,TRBV6-6,CACQMPDNEKLFF
-,TRBV20-1,CSARLATYEQYF
-,TRBV30,CAGSRTRDEQYF
TRBD1,TRBV3-1,CASSQEGQMTGGNSPLHF
-,TRBV7-2,CASSFGSYQETQYF
-,TRBV6-5,CASTTTGGTTEAFF
-,TRBV29-1,CSVVPLWGATDTQYF
TRBD1,TRBV27,CASSSQGAETQYF
TRBD2,TRBV6-2/TRBV6-3,CASSPRAGGRYNEQFF
TRBD1,TRBV29-1,CSVNYDTNRGEAFF
TRBD1,TRBV3-1,CASSQVGQPQYF
-,TRBV20-1,CSAMQRAYQETQYF
TRBD2,TRBV6-1,CASSVRTSGRGSYNEQFF
TRBD1,TRBV5-1,CASSGRGLNYGYTF
TRBD1,TRBV4-3,CASSQEPWDREADTQYF